The text below deals with one T cell receptor (beta chain). The sample belongs to a study of T cells expressing NK-cell markers. The wider study: Eight donors were sequenced, seven testing HCMV-seropositive and one testing seronegative.

TCRdb reprocessed the 5' RACE reads; each CDR3 protein has one entry and no DNA is given. The listing contains 200,000 to 300,000 distinct CDR3 sequences. Germline CDR1 and CDR2: LNHNV and YYDKDF (reference sequence). CDR3 size: 14 residues. The receptor comes from a woman between 18 and 69 years old in good health. The material sequenced was blood T cells: a sorted CD56 or NKG2C T cell subset, CD4+ or CD8+ T cells, or bulk PBMC T cells (not recorded which). This rearrangement joins TRBV15 to TRBJ2-1; the TCRdb D gene call, TRBD1, has no DNA to confirm it. The CDR3 loop reads CATSRTTGVLEQFF.